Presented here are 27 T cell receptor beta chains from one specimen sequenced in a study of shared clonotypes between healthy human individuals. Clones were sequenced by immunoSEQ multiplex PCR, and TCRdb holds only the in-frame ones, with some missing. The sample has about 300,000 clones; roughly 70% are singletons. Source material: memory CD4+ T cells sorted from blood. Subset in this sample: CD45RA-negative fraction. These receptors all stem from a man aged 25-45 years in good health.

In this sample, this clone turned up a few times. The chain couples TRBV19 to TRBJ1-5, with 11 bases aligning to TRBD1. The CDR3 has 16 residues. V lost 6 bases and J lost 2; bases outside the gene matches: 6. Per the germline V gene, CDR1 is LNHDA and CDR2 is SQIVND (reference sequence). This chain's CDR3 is CASRRTGGAGNQPQHF. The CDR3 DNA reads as TGTGCCAGTAGACGGACAGGGGGCGCTGGCAATCAGCCCCAGCATTTT.

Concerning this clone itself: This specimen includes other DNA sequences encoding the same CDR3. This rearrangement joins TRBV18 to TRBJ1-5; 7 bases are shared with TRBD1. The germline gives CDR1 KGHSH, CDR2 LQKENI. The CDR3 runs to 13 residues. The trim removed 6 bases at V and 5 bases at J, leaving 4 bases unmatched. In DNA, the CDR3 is TGTGCCAGCTCGCTCCAGGGGGATCAGCCCCAGCATTTT. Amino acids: CASSLQGDQPQHF.

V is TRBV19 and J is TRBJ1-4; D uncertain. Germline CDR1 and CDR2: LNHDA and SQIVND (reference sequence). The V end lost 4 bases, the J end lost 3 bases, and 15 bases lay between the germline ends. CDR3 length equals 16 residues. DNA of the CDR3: TGTGCCAGTAGTAGGCGGTGGCCCCGGGCTAATGAAAAACTGTTTTTT. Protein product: CASSRRWPRANEKLFF.

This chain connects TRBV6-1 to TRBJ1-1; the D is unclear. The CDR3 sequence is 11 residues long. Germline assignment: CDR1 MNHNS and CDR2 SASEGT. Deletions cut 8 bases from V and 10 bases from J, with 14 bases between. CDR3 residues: CASGEGAGAFF. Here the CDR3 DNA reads TGTGCCAGCGGGGAGGGCGCGGGAGCTTTCTTT.

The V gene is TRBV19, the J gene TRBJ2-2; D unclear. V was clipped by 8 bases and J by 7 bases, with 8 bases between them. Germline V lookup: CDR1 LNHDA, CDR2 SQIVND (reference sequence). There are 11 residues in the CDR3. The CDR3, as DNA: TGTGCCAGTGCGGCTTTCGGGGAGCTGTTTTTT. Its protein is CASAAFGELFF.

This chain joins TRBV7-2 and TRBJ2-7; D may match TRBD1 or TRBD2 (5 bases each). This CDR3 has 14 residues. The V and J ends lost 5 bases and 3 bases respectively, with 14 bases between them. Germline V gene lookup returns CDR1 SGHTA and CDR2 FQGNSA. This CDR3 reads CASSLAGAGYEQYF. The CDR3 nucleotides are TGTGCCAGCAGCCTCGCCGGGGCGGGCTACGAGCAGTACTTC.

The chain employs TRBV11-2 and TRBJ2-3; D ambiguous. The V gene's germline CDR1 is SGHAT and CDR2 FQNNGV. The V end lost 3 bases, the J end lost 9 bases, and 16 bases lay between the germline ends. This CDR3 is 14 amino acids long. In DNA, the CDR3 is TGTGCCAGCAGCTTGGGAAGTCCTGGGAACACGCAGTATTTT. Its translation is CASSLGSPGNTQYF.

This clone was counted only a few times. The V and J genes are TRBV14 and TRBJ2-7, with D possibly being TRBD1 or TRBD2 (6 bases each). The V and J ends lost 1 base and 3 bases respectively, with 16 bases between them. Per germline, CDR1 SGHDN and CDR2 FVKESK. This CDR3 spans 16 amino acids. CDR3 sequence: CASSQVGGTRDYEQYF. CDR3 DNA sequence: TGTGCCAGCAGCCAAGTGGGCGGGACACGGGACTACGAGCAGTACTTC. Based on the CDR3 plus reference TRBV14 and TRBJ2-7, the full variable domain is EAGVTQFPSHSVIEKGQTVTLRCDPISGHDNLYWYRRVMGKEIKFLLHFVKESKQDESGMPNNRFLAERTGGTYSTLKVQPAELEDSGVYFCASSQVGGTRDYEQYFGPGTRLTVT.

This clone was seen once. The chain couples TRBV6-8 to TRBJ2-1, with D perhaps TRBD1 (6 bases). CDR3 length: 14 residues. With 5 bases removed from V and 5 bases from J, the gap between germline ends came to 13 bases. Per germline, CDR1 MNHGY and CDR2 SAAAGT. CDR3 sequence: CASSTTAGDNEQFF. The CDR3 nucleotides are TGTGCCAGCAGTACAACGGCAGGGGACAATGAGCAGTTCTTC.

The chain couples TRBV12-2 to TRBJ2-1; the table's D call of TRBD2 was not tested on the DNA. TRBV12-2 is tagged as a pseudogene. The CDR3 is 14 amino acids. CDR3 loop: CADLGLAGYNEQFF. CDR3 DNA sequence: TGTGCAGATCTAGGACTAGCGGGTTACAATGAGCAGTTCTTC.

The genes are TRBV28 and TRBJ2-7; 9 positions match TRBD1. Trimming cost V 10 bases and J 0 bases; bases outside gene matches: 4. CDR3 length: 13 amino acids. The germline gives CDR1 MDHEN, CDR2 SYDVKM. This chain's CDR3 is CAIGQGSSYEQYF. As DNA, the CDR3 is TGTGCCATCGGACAGGGGAGCTCCTACGAGCAGTACTTC.

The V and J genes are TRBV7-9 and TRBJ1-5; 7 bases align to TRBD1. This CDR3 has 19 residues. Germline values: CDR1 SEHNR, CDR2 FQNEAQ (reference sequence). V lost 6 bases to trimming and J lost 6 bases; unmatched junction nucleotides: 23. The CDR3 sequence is CASRPNRGTPFLKSQPQHF. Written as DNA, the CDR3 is TGTGCCAGCAGACCCAACAGGGGAACCCCTTTCTTAAAAAGTCAGCCCCAGCATTTT. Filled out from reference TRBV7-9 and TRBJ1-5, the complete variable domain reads DTGVSQNPRHKITKRGQNVTFRCDPISEHNRLYWYRQTLGQGPEFLTYFQNEAQLEKSRLLSDRFSAERPKGSFSTLEIQRTEQGDSAMYLCASRPNRGTPFLKSQPQHFGDGTRLSIL.

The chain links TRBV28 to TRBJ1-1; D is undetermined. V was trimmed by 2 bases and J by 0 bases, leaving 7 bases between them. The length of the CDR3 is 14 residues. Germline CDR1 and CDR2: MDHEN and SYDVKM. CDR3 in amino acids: CASSLDLMNTEAFF. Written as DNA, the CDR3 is TGTGCCAGCAGTTTAGACCTTATGAACACTGAAGCTTTCTTT.

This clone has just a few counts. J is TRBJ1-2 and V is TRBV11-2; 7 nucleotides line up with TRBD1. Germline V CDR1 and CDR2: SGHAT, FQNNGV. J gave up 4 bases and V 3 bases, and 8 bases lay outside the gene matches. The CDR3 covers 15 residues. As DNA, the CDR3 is TGTGCCAGCAGCTTTACTTGGGACAGCGCCTATGGCTACACCTTC. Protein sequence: CASSFTWDSAYGYTF.

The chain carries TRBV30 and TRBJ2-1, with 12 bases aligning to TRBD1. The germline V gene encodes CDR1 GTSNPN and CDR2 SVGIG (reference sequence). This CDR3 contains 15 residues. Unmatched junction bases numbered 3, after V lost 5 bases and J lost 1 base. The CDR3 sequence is CAWGTGGASYNEQFF. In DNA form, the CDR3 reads TGTGCCTGGGGGACAGGGGGCGCTTCCTACAATGAGCAGTTCTTC.

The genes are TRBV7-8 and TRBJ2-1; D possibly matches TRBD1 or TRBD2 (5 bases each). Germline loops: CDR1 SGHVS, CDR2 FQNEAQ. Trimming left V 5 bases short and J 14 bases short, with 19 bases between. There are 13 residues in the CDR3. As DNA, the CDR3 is TGTGCCAGCAGCCCCCGGGACCAGAGAACGAAGTTCTTC. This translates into CASSPRDQRTKFF.

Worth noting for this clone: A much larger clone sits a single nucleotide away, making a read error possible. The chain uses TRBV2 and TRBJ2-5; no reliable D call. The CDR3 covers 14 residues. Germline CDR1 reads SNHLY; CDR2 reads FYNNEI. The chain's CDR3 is CASSEMGRQEAQYF. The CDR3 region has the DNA TGTGCCAGCAGTGAAATGGGCAGACAAGAGGCCCAGTACTTC.

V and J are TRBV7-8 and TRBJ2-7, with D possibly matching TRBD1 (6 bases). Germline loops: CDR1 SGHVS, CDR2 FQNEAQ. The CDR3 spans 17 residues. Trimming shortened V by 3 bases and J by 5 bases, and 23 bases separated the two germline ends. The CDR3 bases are TGTGCCAGCAGCTTCCAACCGGGACACTCAATAACCAACGAGCAGTACTTC. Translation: CASSFQPGHSITNEQYF.

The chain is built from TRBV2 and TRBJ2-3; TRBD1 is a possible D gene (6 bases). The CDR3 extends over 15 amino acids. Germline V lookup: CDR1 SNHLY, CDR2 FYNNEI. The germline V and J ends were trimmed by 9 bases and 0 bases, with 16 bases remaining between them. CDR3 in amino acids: CASPDIRGSTDTQYF. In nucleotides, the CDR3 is TGTGCCAGTCCAGATATCAGGGGTAGCACAGATACGCAGTATTTT.

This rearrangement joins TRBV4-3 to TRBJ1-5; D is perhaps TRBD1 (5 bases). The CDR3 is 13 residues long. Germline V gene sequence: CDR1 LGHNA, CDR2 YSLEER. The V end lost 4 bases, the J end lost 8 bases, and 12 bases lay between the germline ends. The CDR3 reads CASSRSVGEPQHF. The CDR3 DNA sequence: TGCGCCAGCAGCCGTTCAGTGGGGGAGCCCCAGCATTTT.

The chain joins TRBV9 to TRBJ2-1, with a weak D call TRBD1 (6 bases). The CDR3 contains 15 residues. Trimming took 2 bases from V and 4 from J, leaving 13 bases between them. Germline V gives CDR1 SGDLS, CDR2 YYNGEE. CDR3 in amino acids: CASSVGQSSYNEQFF. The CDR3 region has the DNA TGTGCCAGCAGCGTCGGACAGTCTAGTTACAATGAGCAGTTCTTC.

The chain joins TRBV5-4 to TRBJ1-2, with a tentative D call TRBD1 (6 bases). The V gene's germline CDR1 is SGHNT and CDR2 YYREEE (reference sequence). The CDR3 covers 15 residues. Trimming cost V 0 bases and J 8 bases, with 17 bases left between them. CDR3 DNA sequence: TGTGCCAGCAGCTTGGGCGGCGACAGGCCAGAGGGCTACACCTTC. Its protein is CASSLGGDRPEGYTF.

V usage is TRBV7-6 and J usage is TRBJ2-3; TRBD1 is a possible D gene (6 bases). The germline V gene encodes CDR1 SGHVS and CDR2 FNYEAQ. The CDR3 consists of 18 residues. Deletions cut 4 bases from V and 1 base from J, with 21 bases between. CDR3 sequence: CASSSRRGNRVGTDTQYF. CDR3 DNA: TGTGCCAGCAGCTCGAGAAGGGGGAATCGGGTCGGCACAGATACGCAGTATTTT.

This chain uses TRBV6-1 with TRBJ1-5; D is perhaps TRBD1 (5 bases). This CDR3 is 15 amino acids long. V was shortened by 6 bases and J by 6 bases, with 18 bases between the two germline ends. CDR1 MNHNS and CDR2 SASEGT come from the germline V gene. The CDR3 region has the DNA TGTGCCAGCAGACTAATTGAGGGGAGAGGTCAGCCCCAGCATTTT. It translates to CASRLIEGRGQPQHF.

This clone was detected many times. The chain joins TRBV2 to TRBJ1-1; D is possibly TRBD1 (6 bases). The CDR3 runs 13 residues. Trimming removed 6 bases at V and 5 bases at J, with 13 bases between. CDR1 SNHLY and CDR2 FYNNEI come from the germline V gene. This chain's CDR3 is CASSVYRETEAFF. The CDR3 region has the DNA TGTGCCAGCAGCGTATACAGGGAAACTGAAGCTTTCTTT. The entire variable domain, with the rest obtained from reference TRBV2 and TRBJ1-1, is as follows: EPEVTQTPSHQVTQMGQEVILRCVPISNHLYFYWYRQILGQKVEFLVSFYNNEISEKSEIFDDQFSVERPDGSNFTLKIRSTKLEDSAMYFCASSVYRETEAFFGQGTRLTVV.

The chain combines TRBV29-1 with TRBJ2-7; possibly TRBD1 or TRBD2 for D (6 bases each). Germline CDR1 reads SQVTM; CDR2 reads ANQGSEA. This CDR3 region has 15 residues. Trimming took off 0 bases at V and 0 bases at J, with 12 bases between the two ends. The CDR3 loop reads CSVEDRGASSYEQYF. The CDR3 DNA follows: TGCAGCGTTGAAGATAGGGGGGCGAGCTCCTACGAGCAGTACTTC.

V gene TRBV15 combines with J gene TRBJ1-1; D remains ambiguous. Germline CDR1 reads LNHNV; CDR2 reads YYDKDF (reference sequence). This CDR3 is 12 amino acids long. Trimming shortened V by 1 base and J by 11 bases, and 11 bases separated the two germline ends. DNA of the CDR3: TGTGCCACCAGCAGAGGCATGACGGGGGCTTTCTTT. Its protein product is CATSRGMTGAFF.